This T cell receptor beta chain was observed in a study of T cells in Graves' hyperthyroidism and ophthalmopathy. General observations from the study: Using 13 V-J features, a model discriminated ophthalmopathy from stable hyperthyroidism.

This clonotype was counted a few times. Its antigen is unidentified. At one end, the junction sequence differs from germline, possibly due to a read error. RNA transcripts served as the template for amplifying TCR beta CDR3 regions. First-round RT-PCR of the TCR CDR3 relied on the HTBI primer set. MiXCR was run by TCRdb on the multiplex PCR reads, yielding one entry per CDR3 protein. This sample has around 600,000 distinct CDR3 sequences, with 14% found just once. Looked up from germline, CDR1 is MGHRA and CDR2 is YSYEKL. This CDR3 has 17 amino acids. The V call is TRBV4-1, the J call TRBJ2-2, with D perhaps TRBD1 or TRBD2 (7 bases each). The sequence was obtained from a woman between 18 and 30 years old with Graves' ophthalmopathy. Material for sequencing was blood. CDR3 bases: TGCGCCAGCAGCCAAGATGAAGCCAGGGGGAGGGCCGGGGAGCTGCTTTTT. It translates to CASSQDEARGRAGELLF.